This T cell receptor beta chain was captured in a study of vaccination effects on CD4 cells after COVID-19. Whole-study context: Each well held approximately 1.8 million PBMC cultured with roughly 10 ug/ml peptides and around 10 IU/ml IL-2. Study-level findings and limits: The study, lacking early post-infection timepoints, had few convalescent patients.

Sequencing used immunoSEQ multiplex PCR; TCRdb keeps in-frame clones, though not all of them. The repertoire has around 40,000 clones, approximately 70% of them found once; the top ten carry 8.5% to 10%. Trimming shortened V by 3 bases and J by 0 bases, and 13 bases separated the two germline ends. CDR3 length equals 16 residues. Germline V gives CDR1 MGHRA, CDR2 YSYEKL. Points on this clone: Its target is not known.

Researchers isolated CD4+ T cells once approximately ten days of culture had elapsed. Either the BNT162b2 or mRNA-1273 vaccine was given to participants in two doses. Negative nucleocapsid antibody tests before and after vaccination confirmed no previous SARS-CoV-2 infection. In the cultures, half the medium was exchanged for IL-2 medium on days 3 and 7. The source is a human donor who received a COVID-19 vaccine. The chain employs TRBV4-1 and TRBJ2-3, with D perhaps being TRBD1 or TRBD2 (5 bases each). The sample was CD4+ T cells from PBMCs cultured without peptide, taken after COVID-19 vaccination. CDR3 protein: CASSQGTAASTDTQYF. DNA for the CDR3: TGCGCCAGCAGCCAGGGGACGGCGGCTAGCACAGATACGCAGTATTTT.